This T cell receptor (beta chain) was obtained from a study of shared clonotypes between healthy human individuals. CDR3 length: 14 amino acids. Germline lookup yields CDR1 MGHDK and CDR2 SYGVNS. V dropped 1 base and J dropped 5; count of bases not matched to a gene: 4. Naive CD8 cells lacked CD45RO, underwent positive selection for CCR7 and left out terminally differentiated effector memory CD45RA+ cells. Every donor was a Caucasian adult from Nashville, Tennessee. Deep-level assay runs were performed. Methods used by the authors: Filtering of immunoSEQ junctional sequences could not match full-length read filtering. The method was immunoSEQ multiplex PCR; TCRdb's version includes in-frame clones alone and lacks a portion of them. D and trimming come from the DNA, and the V and J calls and clone size come from that table. The table has roughly 2 million clones, about 95% seen once. Study outcomes and limitations: There were few donors, and this limited the genetic and exposure-history diversity represented.

As regards this clone: Its antigen is still unknown.

This clonotype was sampled from a man younger than 35 in good health. The sequenced sample consisted of naive CD8+ T cells sorted from blood. The chain joins TRBV25-1 to TRBJ2-5; 7 bases fit TRBD1. The CDR3 nucleotides read TGTGCCAGCAGTGAATGGGCCAGGGGGGAGACCCAGTACTTC. Protein product: CASSEWARGETQYF.